This T cell receptor (beta chain) is from a study of T cells in Graves' hyperthyroidism and ophthalmopathy. This clonotype has only a few counts. Since a much larger clone is just one base distant, this may be a read error. The CDR3 consists of 15 residues. Per germline, CDR1 MNHNY and CDR2 SVGAGI (reference sequence). V was pared by 7 bases and J by 3 bases, with 6 bases of the junction left unmatched. Amplification of TCR beta CDR3 regions used RNA as the template. In the first-round RT-PCR of the TCR CDR3, the HTBI primer set was used. MiXCR was run by TCRdb on the multiplex PCR reads, yielding one entry per CDR3 protein. The data show a few hundred thousand distinct CDR3 sequences, with around 46% seen just once and roughly 20% held by the top ten.

The specimen sequenced was peripheral blood or thyroid tissue (not recorded which). V usage is TRBV6-6 and J usage is TRBJ2-7, with TRBD2 matching over 13 bases. This sequence was found in an adult woman with Graves' disease, either hyperthyroidism or ophthalmopathy (not recorded which). CDR3 nucleotides: TGTGCCAGCATTGGGACTAGCGGGATCGGCTACGAGCAGTACTTC. It codes for CASIGTSGIGYEQYF.